The 20 T cell receptor beta chains presented below share a single source sample, sequenced in a study of T cell clonotyping in hematopoietic cell transplantation. This table comes from immunoSEQ multiplex PCR, and its TCRdb copy is limited to in-frame clones, with some not included. The data contain approximately 9,000 clones, around 79% of them singletons. Sequencing was performed on peripheral blood mononuclear cells, taken 180 days after allogeneic stem cell transplant. These receptor sequences come from a female patient aged 50-59 years who had an allogeneic stem cell transplant from a related donor, so the T cells may come from the graft donor. Some clones in this sample may be carry-over from other donors' samples.

The sample holds one count of this clone. The chain uses TRBV30 and TRBJ1-5; a weak D match, TRBD1 (6 bases). V lost 2 bases and J 9 bases, leaving 17 bases between the germline ends. Per the germline V gene, CDR1 is GTSNPN and CDR2 is SVGIG (reference sequence). The CDR3 totals 14 residues. The CDR3 is CAWSLGGPRRPQHF. In nucleotides, the CDR3 is TGTGCCTGGAGTTTAGGGGGGCCTAGGCGGCCCCAGCATTTT.

The chain carries TRBV6-1 and TRBJ2-6; TRBD2 matches 7 bases. V was pared by 4 bases and J by 4 bases, with 4 bases of the junction left unmatched. The CDR3 totals 15 residues. Germline V gene sequence: CDR1 MNHNS, CDR2 SASEGT. CDR3 amino acids: CASSGGRAGANVLTF. DNA for the CDR3: TGTGCCAGCAGTGGGGGGAGGGCCGGGGCCAACGTCCTGACTTTC.

The chain links TRBV5-6 to TRBJ1-2, with 9 positions matching TRBD1. V trimming: 2 bases; J trimming: 5 bases; junction bases outside the gene matches: 10. Germline values: CDR1 SGHDT, CDR2 YYEEEE. The CDR3 contains 16 residues. The CDR3 DNA is TGTGCCAGCAGCTTACCCGGGACAGGGACATATTATGGCTACACCTTC. It specifies CASSLPGTGTYYGYTF.

The chain links TRBV7-2 to TRBJ2-7, with 7 bases lining up with TRBD1. The CDR3 totals 12 residues. Germline loops: CDR1 SGHTA, CDR2 FQGNSA. Trimming took 3 bases from V and 12 from J; bases not matched to a gene: 8. The CDR3 spells CASSFDRAVTYF. Written as DNA, the CDR3 is TGTGCCAGCAGCTTTGACAGGGCCGTTACGTACTTC.

This clone has just a few counts. One end of the junction is discordant with germline, which a read error may explain. V usage is TRBV7-2 and J usage is TRBJ2-1, with D possibly called TRBD1 or TRBD2 (5 bases each). The CDR3 length is 12 residues. The V gene's germline CDR1 is SGHTA and CDR2 FQGNSA. In DNA, the CDR3 is TGTGCCAGCAGCCTAGCCGGGACGCCGCGGTTCTTC. Translated: CASSLAGTPRFF.

The chain recombines TRBV6-1 with TRBJ1-3; D gene ambiguous. The CDR3 covers 10 residues. Germline lookup yields CDR1 MNHNS and CDR2 SASEGT. Between the trimmed V and J ends, which lost 8 bases and 8 bases, there was a span of 7 bases. CDR3 sequence: CASYYHTIYF. The CDR3 DNA sequence: TGTGCCAGCTACTACCACACCATATATTTT.

The V and J genes are TRBV7-2 and TRBJ1-1; D call uncertain. Trimming removed 8 bases from V and 0 bases from J, with 16 bases in between. Looked up from germline, CDR1 is SGHTA and CDR2 is FQGNSA. This CDR3 region has 15 residues. CDR3 sequence (DNA): TGTGCCAGCGCCCCCAGCGTGGTGATGAACACTGAAGCTTTCTTT. Protein: CASAPSVVMNTEAFF.

This clone qualifies as medium-sized (0.01 to 0.1%). The chain couples TRBV9 to TRBJ1-2; D unresolved. The CDR3 is made up of 15 amino acids. The V gene's germline CDR1 is SGDLS and CDR2 YYNGEE. Trimming left V 0 bases short and J 4 bases short, with 13 bases between. CDR3 nucleotide sequence: TGTGCCAGCAGCGTAGCAGTAAAAGGGATCTATGGCTACACCTTC. It codes for CASSVAVKGIYGYTF. The full variable domain, rest sourced from reference TRBV9 and TRBJ1-2, is DSGVTQTPKHLITATGQRVTLRCSPRSGDLSVYWYQQSLDQGLQFLIQYYNGEERAKGNILERFSAQQFPDLHSELNLSSLELGDSALYFCASSVAVKGIYGYTFGSGTRLTVV.

In DNA, the CDR3 is TGTGCCTGGAGCCCTGGACAGGGGTATGAAAAACTGTTTTTT. Translated: CAWSPGQGYEKLFF. This chain links TRBV30 with TRBJ1-4; 9 bases are shared with TRBD1. The CDR3 has 14 residues. J lost 6 bases, V lost 3 bases, and 5 bases had no gene match. Germline V CDR1 and CDR2: GTSNPN, SVGIG (reference sequence).

V gene TRBV6-6 combines with J gene TRBJ1-2; no firm D call. The V and J ends lost 0 bases and 3 bases respectively, with 8 bases between them. The germline V gene encodes CDR1 MNHNY and CDR2 SVGAGI (reference sequence). CDR3 length: 14 amino acids. The CDR3 protein is CASSYSTGYYGYTF. The CDR3 DNA is TGTGCCAGCAGTTACTCGACCGGGTACTATGGCTACACCTTC.

The chain employs TRBV14 and TRBJ2-3, with 9 bases identical to TRBD2. The CDR3 totals 17 residues. J gave up 1 base and V 4 bases, and 9 bases lay outside the gene matches. The germline gives CDR1 SGHDN, CDR2 FVKESK. The DNA of the CDR3 is TGTGCCAGCAGCCCAGCGGGGGGCAAGCTTCGCACAGATACGCAGTATTTT. Protein product: CASSPAGGKLRTDTQYF.

The genes are TRBV15 and TRBJ2-3; D is ambiguous. In germline, CDR1 is LNHNV, CDR2 YYDKDF (reference sequence). V lost 5 bases and J 2 bases, leaving 14 bases between the germline ends. The CDR3 is 15 residues long. This chain's CDR3 is CATSWRYPYTDTQYF. In DNA, the CDR3 is TGTGCCACCAGCTGGCGCTACCCCTACACAGATACGCAGTATTTT. The full variable domain, with the rest looked up from reference TRBV15 and TRBJ2-3, is DAMVIQNPRYQVTQFGKPVTLSCSQTLNHNVMYWYQQKSSQAPKLLFHYYDKDFNNEADTPDNFQSRRPNTSFCFLDIRSPGLGDTAMYLCATSWRYPYTDTQYFGPGTRLTVL.

The chain is built from TRBV29-1 and TRBJ2-5, with 10 bases fitting TRBD2. The CDR3 totals 14 residues. Germline values: CDR1 SQVTM, CDR2 ANQGSEA. Unmatched junction bases numbered 4, after V lost 4 bases and J lost 2 bases. The CDR3 DNA is TGCAGCGTTGCCCTACTAGCGGGGCAAGAGACCCAGTACTTC. Translation: CSVALLAGQETQYF. The whole variable domain, filled in from reference TRBV29-1 and TRBJ2-5, reads SAVISQKPSRDICQRGTSLTIQCQVDSQVTMMFWYRQQPGQSLTLIATANQGSEATYESGFVIDKFPISRPNLTFSTLTVSNMSPEDSSIYLCSVALLAGQETQYFGPGTRLLVL.

This clone has a single count. The CDR3 reads CASASRGGLSYEQYF. The CDR3 DNA sequence: TGTGCCAGCGCAAGTCGAGGGGGCCTTTCCTACGAGCAGTACTTC. The chain is built from TRBV6-5 and TRBJ2-7, with TRBD1 matching 7 bases. Germline CDR1 and CDR2: MNHEY and SVGAGI. V shed 8 bases, J shed 1 base, and the junction held 11 bases outside the gene matches. This CDR3 spans 15 amino acids.

This clone was detected only a few times. The rearrangement links TRBV19 to TRBJ1-1, with D possibly matching TRBD1 (6 bases). CDR3 length: 15 residues. CDR1 LNHDA and CDR2 SQIVND come from the germline V gene (reference sequence). Trimming pared 6 bases from V and 0 bases from J, leaving 14 bases between. CDR3 sequence: CASRRDRTMNTEAFF. CDR3 DNA sequence: TGTGCCAGTAGGCGAGACAGGACCATGAACACTGAAGCTTTCTTT.

The chain employs TRBV2 and TRBJ2-1; D is unclear. CDR1 SNHLY and CDR2 FYNNEI come from the germline V gene. The CDR3 is 11 residues long. Trimming shortened V by 6 bases and J by 7 bases, and 7 bases separated the two germline ends. The DNA for the CDR3 is TGTGCCAGCAGGGTGGGAAATGAGCAGTTCTTC. Its protein is CASRVGNEQFF.

In nucleotides, the CDR3 is TGTGCCAGCAGCTTAGAACGTGGCAATCAGCCCCAGCATTTT. Translated: CASSLERGNQPQHF. The chain recombines TRBV7-2 with TRBJ1-5, with D hard to call. This CDR3 comprises 14 residues. Trimming left V 1 base short and J 2 bases short, with 6 bases between. Germline CDR1 reads SGHTA; CDR2 reads FQGNSA.

This clone is termed medium-sized. The chain joins TRBV2 to TRBJ1-2; D is uncertain. V lost 4 bases, J lost 5 bases, and 11 bases lay in between. This CDR3 comprises 13 residues. Germline V gene lookup returns CDR1 SNHLY and CDR2 FYNNEI. Written as DNA, the CDR3 is TGTGCCAGCAGTGTAACCGAAGGATATGGCTACACCTTC. Amino acids: CASSVTEGYGYTF.

The chain employs TRBV14 and TRBJ2-5; 7 bases agree with TRBD1. Germline V gene sequence: CDR1 SGHDN, CDR2 FVKESK. The CDR3 loop spans 15 amino acids. V lost 4 bases, J lost 1 base, and 6 bases stayed unmatched. The CDR3 loop is CASSPWTGIQETQYF. The CDR3 DNA is TGTGCCAGCAGCCCCTGGACAGGAATCCAAGAGACCCAGTACTTC. Together with reference TRBV14 and TRBJ2-5, the CDR3 gives the full variable domain: EAGVTQFPSHSVIEKGQTVTLRCDPISGHDNLYWYRRVMGKEIKFLLHFVKESKQDESGMPNNRFLAERTGGTYSTLKVQPAELEDSGVYFCASSPWTGIQETQYFGPGTRLLVL.

The V and J genes are TRBV11-2 and TRBJ2-2; D is perhaps TRBD1 (6 bases). This CDR3 spans 15 amino acids. Trimming cost V 5 bases and J 3 bases, with 13 bases left between them. Germline V gives CDR1 SGHAT, CDR2 FQNNGV. The CDR3 coding sequence is TGTGCCAGCAGCCAACGACAGGTGTACACCGGGGAGCTGTTTTTT. This gives the protein CASSQRQVYTGELFF.